What follows are 24 T cell receptor beta chains derived from one specimen sequenced in a study of blood T cell repertoires in COVID-19. Assay: immunoSEQ multiplex PCR; the TCRdb copy retains only in-frame clones and omits some. The table lists almost 250,000 clones, roughly 89% of them singletons. What was sequenced was PBMCs or T cells enriched from blood (not recorded which). The receptors were gathered from a young woman who had recovered from COVID-19.

V is TRBV28 and J is TRBJ2-5; D is perhaps TRBD1 (6 bases). Trimming stripped 8 bases from V and 0 bases from J, with 16 bases between. CDR3 length: 15 residues. CDR1 and CDR2 (germline): MDHEN, SYDVKM. The chain's CDR3 is CASRRDNRYQETQYF. The CDR3 nucleotides read TGTGCCAGCCGAAGGGACAACCGCTACCAAGAGACCCAGTACTTC. The variable domain in full, with the rest retrieved from reference TRBV28 and TRBJ2-5, is DVKVTQSSRYLVKRTGEKVFLECVQDMDHENMFWYRQDPGLGLRLIYFSYDVKMKEKGDIPEGYSVSREKKERFSLILESASTNQTSMYLCASRRDNRYQETQYFGPGTRLLVL.

The chain uses TRBV5-3 and TRBJ2-7; D remains ambiguous. TRBV5-3 qualifies as an ORF whose function is uncertain. The CDR3 is 16 residues long. V lost 2 bases and J lost 0, with 15 bases in between. CDR3 sequence reads: CARSFEADRSSYEQYF. Here the CDR3 DNA reads TGTGCCAGAAGCTTCGAGGCAGATCGGAGCTCCTACGAGCAGTACTTC.

The V and J genes are TRBV28 and TRBJ1-5; the D gene is possibly TRBD1 (5 bases). Between the trimmed V and J ends, which lost 7 bases and 5 bases, there was a span of 9 bases. Germline CDR1 reads MDHEN; CDR2 reads SYDVKM. This CDR3 has 12 amino acids. CDR3 bases: TGTGCCAGCACTTGGGGCGATCAGCCCCAGCATTTT. Translating it yields CASTWGDQPQHF.

This clone was detected once. The V and J genes are TRBV5-1 and TRBJ2-5, with 9 nucleotides matching TRBD1. This CDR3 is built from 15 residues. CDR1 and CDR2 from the germline V gene are SGHRS and YFSETQ. The J segment lost 4 bases and the V segment lost 4 bases, leaving 8 bases of the junction unmatched. CDR3 coding DNA: TGCGCCAGCAGCACCGGGACAGGGAGAGGAGAGACCCAGTACTTC. Protein: CASSTGTGRGETQYF.

The chain employs TRBV29-1 and TRBJ2-3; 7 bases align to TRBD1. This CDR3 has 17 amino acids. The germline V gene encodes CDR1 SQVTM and CDR2 ANQGSEA. Trimming cost V 0 bases and J 5 bases; bases outside gene matches: 14. CDR3 bases: TGCAGCGTTGAAGAACGTTATAGGGGGACAGCAAGAGATACGCAGTATTTT. Translating gives CSVEERYRGTARDTQYF.

CDR3 nucleotides: TGTGCCAGCAGCCAAGGTCAAGCGGGAGTCTCCGAGCAGTACTTC. This gives the protein CASSQGQAGVSEQYF. V usage is TRBV3-1 (or the pseudogene TRBV3-2) and J usage is TRBJ2-7; 8 nucleotides match TRBD2. Per the germline V gene, CDR1 is LGHDT and CDR2 is YNNKEL (reference sequence). The junction had 8 bases not matched to a gene; V was cut back by 1 base and J by 6 bases. The CDR3 covers 15 residues.

The chain carries TRBV7-9 and TRBJ2-7; D is unclear. Germline CDR1 reads SEHNR; CDR2 reads FQNEAQ (reference sequence). The CDR3 runs 12 residues. Trimming pared 2 bases from V and 2 bases from J, leaving 4 bases between. The CDR3 is CASSLNTYEQYF. CDR3 sequence (DNA): TGTGCCAGCAGCTTAAATACCTACGAGCAGTACTTC.

This clone appeared a single time. V usage is TRBV6-2 or TRBV6-3 and J usage is TRBJ1-1; D may be TRBD1 (5 bases). The V gene lost 4 bases and the J gene lost 1 base, with 7 bases spanning the gap. Looked up from germline, CDR1 is MNHEY and CDR2 is SVGEGT. The CDR3 length is 13 residues. The CDR3 region has the DNA TGTGCCAGCAGTTTGACAGAGAACACTGAAGCTTTCTTT. Translating it yields CASSLTENTEAFF.

This rearrangement joins TRBV11-2 to TRBJ2-2; weak D call: TRBD1 (6 bases). V was shortened by 1 base and J by 6 bases, with 12 bases between the two germline ends. CDR3 length: 15 amino acids. Looked up from germline, CDR1 is SGHAT and CDR2 is FQNNGV. CDR3 coding DNA: TGTGCCAGCAGCTTAGGGTCACAGGGCCCCGGGGAGCTGTTTTTT. Amino acids: CASSLGSQGPGELFF.

V gene TRBV9 combines with J gene TRBJ2-4; the D gene is possibly TRBD1 (6 bases). The V gene's germline CDR1 is SGDLS and CDR2 YYNGEE. V was trimmed by 0 bases and J by 2 bases, leaving 12 bases between them. CDR3 size: 16 residues. CDR3 DNA: TGTGCCAGCAGCGTAGTTTCTGGGACACCCAAAAACATTCAGTACTTC. Amino acids: CASSVVSGTPKNIQYF.

The rearrangement joins TRBV28 to TRBJ2-1, with 7 bases lining up with TRBD1. V gave up 6 bases and J gave up 8 bases; unmatched junction bases: 4. This CDR3 is built from 12 residues. Germline CDR1 and CDR2: MDHEN and SYDVKM. Written as DNA, the CDR3 is TGTGCCAGCAGGGGACAGATCGATGAGCAGTTCTTC. Its translation is CASRGQIDEQFF. Full variable domain (outside the CDR3, taken from reference TRBV28 and TRBJ2-1): DVKVTQSSRYLVKRTGEKVFLECVQDMDHENMFWYRQDPGLGLRLIYFSYDVKMKEKGDIPEGYSVSREKKERFSLILESASTNQTSMYLCASRGQIDEQFFGPGTRLTVL.

The chain is built from TRBV6-5 and TRBJ2-5, with a possible D match to TRBD2 (6 bases). This CDR3 has 15 residues. The germline V gene encodes CDR1 MNHEY and CDR2 SVGAGI. Trimming took off 2 bases at V and 3 bases at J, with 13 bases between the two ends. The CDR3 loop reads CASSYGIGGKETQYF. DNA for the CDR3: TGTGCCAGCAGTTACGGGATCGGGGGAAAAGAGACCCAGTACTTC.

This clone was seen once. This chain links TRBV19 with TRBJ2-7, with a possible D match to TRBD2 (5 bases). The V gene lost 6 bases and the J gene lost 6 bases, with 24 bases spanning the gap. The germline V gene encodes CDR1 LNHDA and CDR2 SQIVND (reference sequence). This CDR3 comprises 16 residues. Here the CDR3 reads CASSSFPGSGIGEQYF. The DNA for the CDR3 is TGTGCCAGTAGCTCATTTCCGGGGTCAGGTATCGGCGAGCAGTACTTC.

The rearrangement joins TRBV20-1 to TRBJ1-5; tentatively, D is TRBD1 (5 bases). CDR1 and CDR2 from the germline V gene are DFQATT and SNEGSKA (reference sequence). The CDR3 sequence is 15 residues long. V gave up 3 bases and J gave up 4 bases, with 16 bases separating them. The chain's CDR3 is CSASGWGVLNQPQHF. CDR3 nucleotides: TGCAGTGCTAGTGGGTGGGGGGTTTTAAATCAGCCCCAGCATTTT.

This sequence joins TRBV28 and TRBJ2-7; 7 bases line up with TRBD1. V lost 6 bases, J lost 0 bases, and 8 bases stayed unmatched. The CDR3 totals 15 residues. The germline gives CDR1 MDHEN, CDR2 SYDVKM. The CDR3 sequence: CASSITGARSYEQYF. DNA for the CDR3: TGTGCCAGCAGCATTACAGGGGCCCGCTCCTACGAGCAGTACTTC.

Only one count was recorded for this clone. This sequence joins TRBV7-2 and TRBJ1-2, with 7 bases matching TRBD1. The CDR3 extends over 15 amino acids. Germline CDR1 is SGHTA and CDR2 is FQGNSA. Trimming took 1 base from V and 2 from J; bases not matched to a gene: 4. CDR3 sequence reads: CASSLDGTANYGYTF. The DNA of the CDR3 is TGTGCCAGCAGCTTAGATGGGACAGCAAACTATGGCTACACCTTC.

The chain recombines TRBV30 with TRBJ2-5, with a possible D match to TRBD2 (5 bases). There are 13 residues in the CDR3. Trimming cost V 3 bases and J 7 bases, with 15 bases left between them. CDR1 is GTSNPN, CDR2 SVGIG, per germline (reference sequence). The CDR3 sequence is CAWRTNPGGTQYF. The CDR3 DNA reads TGTGCCTGGAGAACGAACCCAGGAGGGACCCAGTACTTC.

This sequence joins TRBV6-2 or TRBV6-3 and TRBJ2-7; D is perhaps TRBD2 (6 bases). This CDR3 contains 16 residues. Germline lookup yields CDR1 MNHEY and CDR2 SVGEGT. Trimming cost V 4 bases and J 7 bases, with 23 bases left between them. CDR3 protein: CASSFPGSSLGREQYF. In DNA, the CDR3 is TGTGCCAGCAGTTTCCCCGGGAGCAGCTTGGGGAGGGAGCAGTACTTC.

The rearrangement links TRBV28 to TRBJ2-7; 10 bases align to TRBD2. CDR1 and CDR2 (germline): MDHEN, SYDVKM. With 6 bases clipped from V and 5 bases from J, the junction kept 7 bases outside the gene matches. The CDR3 runs to 14 residues. CDR3 in amino acids: CASRASGSYDEQYF. The CDR3 nucleotides read TGTGCCAGCAGGGCTAGCGGGAGTTACGACGAGCAGTACTTC.

V usage is TRBV2 and J usage is TRBJ2-3; 7 bases line up with TRBD1. The CDR3 is 14 amino acids. V shed 6 bases and J 0 bases; nucleotides not matched to a gene: 3. Germline V gene sequence: CDR1 SNHLY, CDR2 FYNNEI. CDR3 bases: TGTGCCAGCAGCCGGGGACAGAGCACAGATACGCAGTATTTT. As protein: CASSRGQSTDTQYF.

The CDR3 DNA reads TGTGCCAGCAGTGACGATTTGGCAGGGTTTTACGAGCAGTACTTC. Its translation: CASSDDLAGFYEQYF. V gene TRBV25-1 combines with J gene TRBJ2-7; weak D call: TRBD1 (5 bases). CDR1 and CDR2 (germline): MGHDK, SYGVNS. This CDR3 has 15 amino acids. Trimming cost V 3 bases and J 4 bases, with 16 bases left between them.

V gene TRBV28 combines with J gene TRBJ1-1; tentatively, D is TRBD1 (6 bases). CDR3 length: 14 residues. The germline V and J ends were trimmed by 8 bases and 2 bases, with 15 bases remaining between them. Germline-derived CDR1 and CDR2 are MDHEN and SYDVKM. The CDR3: CASLASGVNTEAFF. The CDR3 DNA is TGTGCCAGCTTAGCCTCAGGGGTCAACACTGAAGCTTTCTTT.

The chain joins TRBV11-2 to TRBJ2-3, with D hard to call. V gave up 6 bases and J gave up 2 bases, with 6 bases separating them. Germline CDR1 reads SGHAT; CDR2 reads FQNNGV. The CDR3 runs 12 residues. CDR3: CASRLYTDTQYF. In DNA, the CDR3 is TGTGCCAGCAGACTCTACACAGATACGCAGTATTTT.

The chain recombines TRBV11-3 with TRBJ2-3, with TRBD2 identical over 7 bases. The CDR3 is 16 amino acids. Germline loops: CDR1 SGHNT, CDR2 YENEEA. V trimming: 5 bases; J trimming: 0 bases; junction bases outside the gene matches: 8. CDR3 amino acids: CASSAGSSGSTDTQYF. In DNA form, the CDR3 reads TGTGCCAGCAGCGCCGGTTCTAGCGGAAGCACAGATACGCAGTATTTT.